These T cell receptor beta chains were read from a single sample in a study of vaccination effects on CD4 cells after COVID-19. For these receptors, no antigen is known. Sequenced by immunoSEQ multiplex PCR; TCRdb stores in-frame clones only, minus some. Among approximately 66,000 clones, approximately 80% were seen once, and the ten largest hold about 2.4%. The specimen was CD4+ T cells from PBMCs cultured without peptide, collected after COVID-19 vaccination. These receptors were collected from a human donor who received a COVID-19 vaccine. Both conserved end residues are part of each CDR3. A D gene is named only where the DNA matches it firmly. Not every row has a clone size; where given, it reads once, few, many or a size class.

CDR3aa: CSVTQGLNTEAFF
CDR3nt: TGCAGCGTTACCCAGGGATTGAACACTGAAGCTTTCTTT
abundance: .
d_gene: .
v_gene: TRBV29-1
j_gene: TRBJ1-1

CDR3aa: CASSLGRNQPQHF
CDR3nt: TGTGCCAGCAGCTTGGGGCGCAATCAGCCCCAGCATTTT
abundance: .
d_gene: .
v_gene: TRBV5-6
j_gene: TRBJ1-5

CDR3aa: CASSPRSSDEQFF
CDR3nt: TGTGCCAGCAGCCCTAGGTCGTCCGATGAGCAGTTCTTC
abundance: .
d_gene: .
v_gene: TRBV7-9
j_gene: TRBJ2-1

CDR3aa: CASSQGVSGDLTDTQYF
CDR3nt: TGCGCCAGCAGCCAAGGCGTTAGCGGGGACCTCACAGATACGCAGTATTTT
abundance: .
d_gene: TRBD2
v_gene: TRBV4-1
j_gene: TRBJ2-3

CDR3aa: CASSLTAVQEKLFF
CDR3nt: TGTGCCAGCAGTTTGACGGCCGTTCAGGAAAAACTGTTTTTT
abundance: .
d_gene: .
v_gene: TRBV6-5
j_gene: TRBJ1-4

CDR3aa: CASSLVPAGTNTGELFF
CDR3nt: TGTGCCAGCAGCTTAGTCCCAGCGGGGACCAACACCGGGGAGCTGTTTTTT
abundance: few
d_gene: TRBD2
v_gene: TRBV7-3
j_gene: TRBJ2-2

CDR3aa: CASEVQPGTGELFF
CDR3nt: TGTGCCAGCGAGGTACAGCCGGGGACCGGGGAGCTGTTTTTT
abundance: .
d_gene: .
v_gene: TRBV2
j_gene: TRBJ2-2

CDR3aa: CASSPRDRGPTEAFF
CDR3nt: TGTGCCAGCAGCCCCCGGGACAGGGGGCCTACTGAAGCTTTCTTT
abundance: .
d_gene: TRBD1
v_gene: TRBV5-4
j_gene: TRBJ1-1

CDR3aa: CASSWNQETQYF
CDR3nt: TGTGCCAGCAGCTGGAACCAAGAGACCCAGTACTTC
abundance: .
d_gene: .
v_gene: TRBV6-5
j_gene: TRBJ2-5

CDR3aa: CASRVGETQYF
CDR3nt: TGTGCCAGCAGGGTGGGGGAGACCCAGTACTTC
abundance: .
d_gene: .
v_gene: TRBV2
j_gene: TRBJ2-5

CDR3aa: CASRAQNTGELFF
CDR3nt: TGTGCCAGCAGGGCACAGAACACCGGGGAGCTGTTTTTT
abundance: .
d_gene: .
v_gene: TRBV12-3/TRBV12-4
j_gene: TRBJ2-2

CDR3aa: CASSSGTGNTGELFF
CDR3nt: TGTGCCAGCAGCTCCGGGACAGGGAACACCGGGGAGCTGTTTTTT
abundance: .
d_gene: TRBD1
v_gene: TRBV7-9
j_gene: TRBJ2-2

CDR3aa: CASSPLGDRGGYTF
CDR3nt: TGTGCCAGCTCACCACTTGGGGATCGCGGTGGCTACACCTTC
abundance: once
d_gene: .
v_gene: TRBV18
j_gene: TRBJ1-2

CDR3aa: CASSLKIEQGELFF
CDR3nt: TGTGCCAGCAGCTTAAAAATTGAACAGGGTGAGCTGTTTTTT
abundance: .
d_gene: .
v_gene: TRBV7-9
j_gene: TRBJ2-2

CDR3aa: CASSPGQGSYTF
CDR3nt: TGTGCCAGCAGTCCGGGACAGGGAAGCTACACCTTC
abundance: .
d_gene: TRBD1
v_gene: TRBV12-3/TRBV12-4
j_gene: TRBJ1-2

CDR3aa: CASSHRPGGANTIYF
CDR3nt: TGTGCCAGCAGCCACCGGCCCGGGGGGGCAAACACCATATATTTT
abundance: once
d_gene: .
v_gene: TRBV3-1/TRBV3-2
j_gene: TRBJ1-3

CDR3aa: CSVETGAYTDTQYF
CDR3nt: TGCAGCGTTGAAACAGGGGCGTACACAGATACGCAGTATTTT
abundance: .
d_gene: TRBD1
v_gene: TRBV29-1
j_gene: TRBJ2-3

CDR3aa: CASSLSGTGGLGANVLTF
CDR3nt: TGCGCCAGCAGCCTTTCCGGGACAGGGGGGCTCGGGGCCAACGTCCTGACTTTC
abundance: .
d_gene: TRBD1
v_gene: TRBV4-1
j_gene: TRBJ2-6

CDR3aa: CASKEGLSGYTF
CDR3nt: TGTGCCAGCAAGGAGGGGCTCTCTGGCTACACCTTC
abundance: few
d_gene: .
v_gene: TRBV28
j_gene: TRBJ1-2

CDR3aa: CASSKDRAPITGELFF
CDR3nt: TGTGCCAGCAGCAAAGACAGGGCCCCTATCACCGGGGAGCTGTTTTTT
abundance: .
d_gene: TRBD1
v_gene: TRBV6-2/TRBV6-3
j_gene: TRBJ2-2

CDR3aa: CASSPDLGPGNTIYF
CDR3nt: TGTGCCAGCTCACCCGATTTGGGTCCTGGAAACACCATATATTTT
abundance: .
d_gene: .
v_gene: TRBV18
j_gene: TRBJ1-3

CDR3aa: CATWDRGTGNEQFF
CDR3nt: TGTGCCACTTGGGACAGGGGAACGGGGAATGAGCAGTTCTTC
abundance: .
d_gene: TRBD1
v_gene: TRBV19
j_gene: TRBJ2-1

CDR3aa: CATRAREENEKLFF
CDR3nt: TGTGCCACCAGGGCCAGGGAGGAAAACGAAAAACTGTTTTTT
abundance: .
d_gene: .
v_gene: TRBV15
j_gene: TRBJ1-4

CDR3aa: CASTRATLAGGETQYF
CDR3nt: TGCGCCAGCACCCGTGCGACGTTAGCGGGGGGAGAGACCCAGTACTTC
abundance: .
d_gene: TRBD2
v_gene: TRBV5-1
j_gene: TRBJ2-5

CDR3aa: CASSWTGASGGYTF
CDR3nt: TGCGCCAGCAGTTGGACAGGGGCCTCGGGGGGCTACACCTTC
abundance: .
d_gene: TRBD1
v_gene: TRBV4-1
j_gene: TRBJ1-2

CDR3aa: CASGLVQGDQYNYGYTF
CDR3nt: TGTGCTAGTGGTTTGGTACAAGGGGACCAATATAACTATGGCTACACCTTC
abundance: few
d_gene: .
v_gene: TRBV12-5
j_gene: TRBJ1-2

CDR3aa: CATSDTGTANTGELFF
CDR3nt: TGTGCCACCAGTGATACCGGGACAGCGAACACCGGGGAGCTGTTTTTT
abundance: .
d_gene: TRBD1
v_gene: TRBV24-1
j_gene: TRBJ2-2

CDR3aa: CATSTGQVTQYF
CDR3nt: TGTGCCACCTCGACGGGGCAAGTGACCCAGTACTTC
abundance: .
d_gene: .
v_gene: TRBV2
j_gene: TRBJ2-5

CDR3aa: CASARATDTQYF
CDR3nt: TGTGCCAGTGCGAGGGCGACAGATACGCAGTATTTT
abundance: .
d_gene: .
v_gene: TRBV12-3/TRBV12-4
j_gene: TRBJ2-3

CDR3aa: CASSRGGLGQPQHF
CDR3nt: TGTGCCAGCAGCCGCGGGGGGTTGGGTCAGCCCCAGCATTTT
abundance: .
d_gene: .
v_gene: TRBV7-2
j_gene: TRBJ1-5

CDR3aa: CASSLGTPVYNEQFF
CDR3nt: TGTGCCAGCAGCCTCGGGACTCCTGTCTACAATGAGCAGTTCTTC
abundance: once
d_gene: .
v_gene: TRBV6-5
j_gene: TRBJ2-1

CDR3aa: CSVGLEGQPQHF
CDR3nt: TGCAGCGTTGGTTTGGAAGGACAGCCCCAGCATTTT
abundance: .
d_gene: .
v_gene: TRBV29-1
j_gene: TRBJ1-5

CDR3aa: CASSLADMNTEAFF
CDR3nt: TGTGCCAGCAGCTTGGCAGACATGAACACTGAAGCTTTCTTT
abundance: once
d_gene: .
v_gene: TRBV5-8
j_gene: TRBJ1-1

CDR3aa: CAGEDRKSTGELFF
CDR3nt: TGTGCCGGCGAAGACAGGAAGAGTACCGGGGAGCTGTTTTTT
abundance: .
d_gene: .
v_gene: TRBV6-6
j_gene: TRBJ2-2

CDR3aa: CASSDSSGTDTQYF
CDR3nt: TGTGCCAGCAGCGACTCTAGCGGCACAGATACGCAGTATTTT
abundance: .
d_gene: .
v_gene: TRBV11-2
j_gene: TRBJ2-3

CDR3aa: CASSPPRRGTGELFF
CDR3nt: TGTGCCAGCTCACCCCCAAGACGTGGAACCGGGGAGCTGTTTTTT
abundance: .
d_gene: .
v_gene: TRBV18
j_gene: TRBJ2-2

CDR3aa: CASSPDRVSGGTNEKLFF
CDR3nt: TGTGCCAGCAGCCCCGACAGGGTATCGGGAGGAACTAATGAAAAACTGTTTTTT
abundance: few
d_gene: TRBD1
v_gene: TRBV7-9
j_gene: TRBJ1-4

CDR3aa: CASSLRTIGTDTQYF
CDR3nt: TGTGCCAGCAGTTTAAGGACTATAGGCACAGATACGCAGTATTTT
abundance: .
d_gene: .
v_gene: TRBV27
j_gene: TRBJ2-3

CDR3aa: CASSYGTSGGRWGTQYF
CDR3nt: TGTGCCAGCAGTTACGGGACTAGCGGGGGTCGATGGGGGACCCAGTACTTC
abundance: .
d_gene: TRBD2
v_gene: TRBV28
j_gene: TRBJ2-5

CDR3aa: CASSRLAGGVTDTQYF
CDR3nt: TGTGCCAGTAGCCGGTTAGCGGGGGGGGTCACAGATACGCAGTATTTT
abundance: .
d_gene: TRBD2
v_gene: TRBV19
j_gene: TRBJ2-3

CDR3aa: CASSQVASSGTGELFF
CDR3nt: TGTGCCAGCAGCCAAGTGGCCAGTTCGGGCACCGGGGAGCTGTTTTTT
abundance: .
d_gene: .
v_gene: TRBV4-2
j_gene: TRBJ2-2

CDR3aa: CASRRAGGTGELFF
CDR3nt: TGTGCCAGTAGGCGGGCAGGGGGAACCGGGGAGCTGTTTTTT
abundance: .
d_gene: TRBD1
v_gene: TRBV19
j_gene: TRBJ2-2

CDR3aa: CASSLSGGTGELFF
CDR3nt: TGCGCCAGCAGCTTGAGCGGGGGGACCGGGGAGCTGTTTTTT
abundance: few
d_gene: TRBD2
v_gene: TRBV5-1
j_gene: TRBJ2-2

CDR3aa: CASSPLAGGGYTF
CDR3nt: TGTGCCAGCTCACCACTTGCCGGGGGGGGCTACACCTTC
abundance: .
d_gene: .
v_gene: TRBV18
j_gene: TRBJ1-2

CDR3aa: CASSIQSYRDRGPKDTGELFF
CDR3nt: TGTGCCAGTAGTATACAATCCTACCGGGACAGGGGACCAAAGGACACCGGGGAGCTGTTTTTT
abundance: .
d_gene: TRBD1
v_gene: TRBV19
j_gene: TRBJ2-2

CDR3aa: CASSSRTGNTEAFF
CDR3nt: TGTGCCAGCAGCTCACGGACAGGGAACACTGAAGCTTTCTTT
abundance: .
d_gene: TRBD1
v_gene: TRBV7-9
j_gene: TRBJ1-1

CDR3aa: CASSTLQDNNSPLHF
CDR3nt: TGTGCCAGCAGTACATTACAGGACAATAATTCACCCCTCCACTTT
abundance: .
d_gene: .
v_gene: TRBV25-1
j_gene: TRBJ1-6

CDR3aa: CASSRNAGGDIQYF
CDR3nt: TGTGCCAGCAGCCGGAACGCAGGGGGAGACATTCAGTACTTC
abundance: .
d_gene: TRBD1
v_gene: TRBV3-1/TRBV3-2
j_gene: TRBJ2-4

CDR3aa: CASSSLLQGSTEAFF
CDR3nt: TGCGCCAGCAGCTCACTCTTACAGGGAAGTACTGAAGCTTTCTTT
abundance: .
d_gene: .
v_gene: TRBV5-1
j_gene: TRBJ1-1

CDR3aa: CASSYGTGNSPLHF
CDR3nt: TGTGCCAGCAGTTACGGGACAGGGAATTCACCCCTCCACTTT
abundance: .
d_gene: TRBD1
v_gene: TRBV6-6
j_gene: TRBJ1-6

CDR3aa: CASSLIGETNEKLFF
CDR3nt: TGTGCCAGCAGCTTAATAGGGGAGACTAATGAAAAACTGTTTTTT
abundance: .
d_gene: .
v_gene: TRBV11-2
j_gene: TRBJ1-4

CDR3aa: CASSYRAGYGYTF
CDR3nt: TGTGCCAGCAGTTATAGGGCGGGCTATGGCTACACCTTC
abundance: .
d_gene: .
v_gene: TRBV6-5
j_gene: TRBJ1-2

CDR3aa: CASSIGGQGYNEQFF
CDR3nt: TGTGCCAGTAGTATCGGAGGACAGGGGTACAATGAGCAGTTCTTC
abundance: once
d_gene: TRBD1
v_gene: TRBV19
j_gene: TRBJ2-1

CDR3aa: CASSLWDSTNEKLFF
CDR3nt: TGTGCCAGCTCTCTATGGGACAGTACTAATGAAAAACTGTTTTTT
abundance: .
d_gene: TRBD1
v_gene: TRBV18
j_gene: TRBJ1-4

CDR3aa: CATSRGFSTGELFF
CDR3nt: TGTGCCACCTCGCGGGGCTTCTCCACCGGGGAGCTGTTTTTT
abundance: .
d_gene: .
v_gene: TRBV24-1
j_gene: TRBJ2-2

CDR3aa: CATKRGIGSPLHF
CDR3nt: TGTGCCACCAAGAGAGGAATCGGTTCACCCCTCCACTTT
abundance: .
d_gene: .
v_gene: TRBV19
j_gene: TRBJ1-6